The next 4 T cell receptor beta chains were all read from a single sample in a study of CD8+ T cells in alopecia areata (dated by TCRdb to between 2018 and 2020). Read against the paper, the sample's treatment or condition label means: oral pan-JAK inhibitor, 5-10 mg twice daily. Library method: the immunoSEQ multiplex PCR assay. RNA was extracted from all samples and reverse transcribed into cDNA as template for TCR sequencing. TCRdb provides this immuneACCESS table in a form limited to in-frame rearrangements. Some clones are lacking; in checked studies, under half of them reflect an unresolved V gene, and why the rest are absent is not known. This sample gives approximately 180,000 clones in total; about three fifths of them show up just once. 1.3% of the sample is taken by the ten largest. The specimen was CD4+ T cells sorted from blood, collected at week 49, from a patient treated with tofacitinib. These TCRs come from a human donor with alopecia areata.

This chain joins TRBV5-1 and TRBJ2-7, with 8 bases that match TRBD2. Germline CDR1 and CDR2: SGHRS and YFSETQ. This CDR3 region has 16 residues. The V and J ends lost 4 bases and 0 bases, in that order; junction bases with no gene match: 9. The CDR3 region is CASSLSGTRGSYEQYF. For the CDR3, the DNA is TGCGCCAGCAGCCTGTCGGGGACTAGGGGCTCCTACGAGCAGTACTTC.

This chain joins TRBV5-4 and TRBJ2-2, with 8 positions matching TRBD2. Trimming at V came to 1 base and at J to 1 base, leaving 3 bases not matched to a gene. CDR3 size: 16 residues. Per germline, CDR1 SGHNT and CDR2 YYREEE (reference sequence). CDR3 coding DNA: TGTGCCAGCAGCTTGCTTCTAGCGGGGAACACCGGGGAGCTGTTTTTT. Its translation: CASSLLLAGNTGELFF.

This clone was seen a handful of times. J is TRBJ1-2 and V is TRBV7-2, with D perhaps TRBD1 (5 bases). The germline gives CDR1 SGHTA, CDR2 FQGNSA. The CDR3 totals 12 residues. The V gene lost 5 bases and the J gene lost 8 bases, with 12 bases spanning the gap. The CDR3 protein is CASSPTRGGYTF. CDR3 DNA sequence: TGTGCCAGCAGCCCAACCCGGGGCGGCTACACCTTC.

The chain employs TRBV29-1 and TRBJ2-3, with 8 bases that match TRBD1. CDR1 and CDR2 (germline): SQVTM, ANQGSEA. V was pared by 7 bases and J by 4 bases, with 7 bases of the junction left unmatched. The CDR3 covers 13 residues. DNA for the CDR3: TGCAGCGGGGGACAGGCTTCCGCAGATACGCAGTATTTT. Protein sequence: CSGGQASADTQYF.